These 25 T cell receptor beta chains came from one sample sequenced in a study of regulatory T cells in long-lasting Graves disease. Sample time point: newly diagnosed GD, antithyroid drugs for less than 3 months. Generation of the TCR library employed RNA extracted from PBMCs. Combining iRepertoire HTBI primers with Arm-PCR of CDR3 regions, the authors built TCR beta libraries. MiXCR, applied by TCRdb to the multiplex PCR reads, yields one record per CDR3 protein. This table has approximately 350,000 distinct CDR3 sequences, 15% to 20% appearing once. Another study also made use of these data, one on T cells in Graves' hyperthyroidism and ophthalmopathy.

Sequences were derived from peripheral blood mononuclear cells (PBMCs), sampled at new diagnosis, from a patient treated with antithyroid drugs. The receptor source for this set is a woman between 18 and 29 years old with Graves disease.

There are many counts of this clonotype. V is TRBV5-1 and J is TRBJ1-5, with 8 bases lining up with TRBD1. In germline, CDR1 is SGHRS, CDR2 YFSETQ. The CDR3 has 15 residues. Trimming removed 4 bases from V and 5 bases from J; junction bases left unmatched: 8. CDR3 in amino acids: CASSEQTGGDQPQHF. CDR3 DNA sequence: TGCGCCAGCAGCGAACAAACAGGGGGGGATCAGCCCCAGCATTTT.

The chain links TRBV20-1 to TRBJ2-7; 9 bases line up with TRBD2. V lost 5 bases to trimming and J lost 4 bases; unmatched junction nucleotides: 9. The CDR3 has 14 residues. CDR1 is DFQATT and CDR2 is SNEGSKA in the germline V gene (reference sequence). The CDR3 here is CSAPQTSGRYEQYF. CDR3 DNA sequence: TGCAGTGCTCCTCAGACTAGCGGTAGATACGAGCAGTACTTC.

V is TRBV9 and J is TRBJ1-3, with D unclear. V was clipped by 0 bases and J by 0 bases, with 7 bases between them. The CDR3 spans 15 residues. Germline CDR1 and CDR2: SGDLS and YYNGEE. The CDR3 is CASSVEPSSGNTIYF. In nucleotides, the CDR3 is TGTGCCAGCAGCGTAGAACCCAGCTCTGGAAACACCATATATTTT.

This clonotype was recorded at least ten times. CDR3 sequence reads: CATSPGQGGYGYTF. The CDR3 region has the DNA TGTGCCACCAGCCCTGGACAGGGCGGCTATGGCTACACCTTC. The chain joins TRBV24-1 to TRBJ1-2, with 8 bases identical to TRBD1. CDR3 size: 14 residues. Germline V gene sequence: CDR1 KGHDR, CDR2 SFDVKD. V lost 7 bases to trimming and J lost 4 bases; unmatched junction nucleotides: 7.

This clonotype was seen a handful of times. The V gene is TRBV11-2, the J gene TRBJ2-7; TRBD1 matches 9 bases. The CDR3 has 18 residues. Losses at the gene ends were 5 bases for V and 1 base for J; bases not matched to a gene: 15. The germline CDR1 and CDR2 sequences are SGHAT and FQNNGV. The CDR3 DNA is TGTGCCAGCAGCCCTTACCGCCGGGACAGGGACCTGTCCTACGAGCAGTACTTC. Amino acids: CASSPYRRDRDLSYEQYF.

The V gene is TRBV7-9, the J gene TRBJ1-2; D may be TRBD1 (6 bases). From germline, CDR1 is SEHNR and CDR2 FQNEAQ (reference sequence). Trimming removed 3 bases from V and 4 bases from J, with 15 bases in between. The CDR3 length is 15 residues. The CDR3 loop reads CASSLSGGVRYGYTF. In nucleotides, the CDR3 is TGTGCCAGCAGCTTGTCCGGGGGCGTTCGCTATGGCTACACCTTC.

This clonotype was seen only a few times. This chain uses TRBV11-2 with TRBJ2-1; either TRBD1 or TRBD2 may fit D (5 bases each). Germline V gene sequence: CDR1 SGHAT, CDR2 FQNNGV. Between the trimmed V and J ends, which lost 3 bases and 6 bases, there was a span of 18 bases. The CDR3 is 16 amino acids. The CDR3 sequence is CASSFGTQYTGNEQFF. CDR3 sequence (DNA): TGTGCCAGCAGCTTCGGGACCCAATATACTGGCAATGAGCAGTTCTTC.

This clonotype showed up many times. The chain is built from TRBV2 and TRBJ1-5; tentative D call: TRBD1 (5 bases). The V gene lost 5 bases and the J gene lost 2 bases, with 7 bases spanning the gap. This CDR3 region has 13 residues. Germline CDR1 and CDR2: SNHLY and FYNNEI. Here the CDR3 reads CASSQGGNQPQHF. CDR3 sequence (DNA): TGTGCCAGCAGTCAGGGCGGCAATCAGCCCCAGCATTTT.

This clonotype was counted ten times or more. The V gene is TRBV9, the J gene TRBJ2-7; 7 bases agree with TRBD2. The CDR3 is 15 amino acids. Germline trimming cut 1 base from V and 2 bases from J; bases unmatched to any gene: 6. Germline V gene sequence: CDR1 SGDLS, CDR2 YYNGEE. This CDR3 reads CASSVSAGEAYEQYF. The CDR3 bases are TGTGCCAGCAGCGTATCGGCGGGAGAGGCCTACGAGCAGTACTTC.

This clonotype was detected only a few times. The chain has TRBV12-3 or TRBV12-4 and TRBJ1-6; TRBD1 might be the D (5 bases). This CDR3 contains 13 residues. The V and J ends lost 8 bases and 7 bases respectively, with 12 bases between them. The CDR3 DNA sequence: TGTGCCAGCGGGGCCCTCGTGAATTCACCCCTCCACTTT. It translates to CASGALVNSPLHF.

This clonotype was counted many times. The V and J genes are TRBV2 and TRBJ1-4, with D unclear. Germline lookup yields CDR1 SNHLY and CDR2 FYNNEI. This CDR3 region has 16 residues. V was shortened by 3 bases and J by 1 base, with 12 bases between the two germline ends. CDR3 residues: CASSERGTQTNEKLFF. Here the CDR3 DNA reads TGTGCCAGCAGTGAGCGGGGAACACAAACTAATGAAAAACTGTTTTTT.

In its sample, this clonotype was seen a few times. The rearrangement joins TRBV28 to TRBJ2-7; D could derive from TRBD1 or TRBD2 (7 bases each). The length of the CDR3 is 15 residues. From germline, CDR1 is MDHEN and CDR2 SYDVKM. The V gene lost 6 bases and the J gene lost 3 bases, with 18 bases spanning the gap. CDR3 amino acids: CASRTSRGAFYEQYF. The CDR3 bases are TGTGCCAGCAGGACTAGCAGGGGGGCTTTCTACGAGCAGTACTTC.

This clonotype was found many times. The chain links TRBV9 to TRBJ2-7; tentatively, D is TRBD1 (6 bases). Trimming cost V 4 bases and J 4 bases, with 15 bases left between them. The CDR3 covers 14 residues. CDR1 is SGDLS and CDR2 is YYNGEE in the germline V gene. The CDR3, as DNA: TGTGCCAGCAGCCCCCACGGACAGCAATACGAGCAGTACTTC. This gives the protein CASSPHGQQYEQYF. Using reference TRBV9 and TRBJ2-7 for the parts outside the CDR3, the full variable domain is DSGVTQTPKHLITATGQRVTLRCSPRSGDLSVYWYQQSLDQGLQFLIQYYNGEERAKGNILERFSAQQFPDLHSELNLSSLELGDSALYFCASSPHGQQYEQYFGPGTRLTVT.

A few counts support this clonotype. The V gene is TRBV20-1, the J gene TRBJ2-7; the D is unclear. Germline loops: CDR1 DFQATT, CDR2 SNEGSKA (reference sequence). This CDR3 is built from 16 residues. V was shortened by 5 bases and J by 4 bases, with 24 bases between the two germline ends. The CDR3 nucleotides are TGCAGTGCTGGCGGAGTAGAGGCTATTCAATTGTACGAGCAGTACTTC. Translating it yields CSAGGVEAIQLYEQYF.

This clonotype was picked up many times. V and J are TRBV30 and TRBJ1-6; D gene unclear. V lost 3 bases and J lost 10, with 13 bases in between. The length of the CDR3 is 13 residues. CDR1 GTSNPN and CDR2 SVGIG come from the germline V gene (reference sequence). CDR3: CAWRGPPGSPLHF. The CDR3 DNA is TGTGCCTGGAGGGGCCCCCCGGGGTCACCCCTCCACTTT.

This clonotype was detected many times. V is TRBV3-1 and J is TRBJ1-1, with D possibly matching TRBD1 (5 bases). Germline V gene data show CDR1 as LGHDT and CDR2 as YNNKEL (reference sequence). V lost 4 bases and J lost 2, with 11 bases in between. The CDR3 is 14 amino acids. The chain's CDR3 is CASSLHGANTEAFF. The CDR3 nucleotides are TGTGCCAGCAGCCTACACGGGGCTAACACTGAAGCTTTCTTT.

The table lists this clonotype with a few counts. The chain couples TRBV7-9 to TRBJ2-7; D is ambiguous. Trimming left V 5 bases short and J 6 bases short, with 11 bases between. CDR1 and CDR2 (germline): SEHNR, FQNEAQ (reference sequence). CDR3 length: 12 residues. The CDR3, as DNA: TGTGCCAGCAGCGTTAACAAGGGCGAGCAGTACTTC. Encoded protein: CASSVNKGEQYF.

This chain uses TRBV7-9 with TRBJ1-3; no firm D call. CDR1 is SEHNR and CDR2 is FQNEAQ in the germline V gene (reference sequence). Trimming stripped 1 base from V and 0 bases from J, with 10 bases between. The CDR3 has 16 residues. The CDR3 loop is CASSLGPLFSGNTIYF. Written as DNA, the CDR3 is TGTGCCAGCAGCTTAGGGCCACTCTTCTCTGGAAACACCATATATTTT.

This clonotype has ten or more counts. The CDR3 region has the DNA TGTGCCAGCAGCCCCTTGAAAGGGGGGCAGATGAACACTGAAGCTTTCTTT. This codes for CASSPLKGGQMNTEAFF. J is TRBJ1-1 and V is TRBV4-2; TRBD1 is a possible D gene (6 bases). Germline V gives CDR1 LGHNA, CDR2 YNFKEQ. CDR3 length: 17 amino acids. Trimming removed 4 bases at V and 0 bases at J, with 18 bases between.

The chain uses TRBV2 and TRBJ2-7; TRBD2 matches at 8 bases. The CDR3 sequence is 13 residues long. V trimming: 7 bases; J trimming: 4 bases; junction bases outside the gene matches: 6. Germline V gene sequence: CDR1 SNHLY, CDR2 FYNNEI. Here the CDR3 reads CASNERGLYEQYF. Here the CDR3 DNA reads TGTGCCAGCAATGAGCGGGGGTTGTACGAGCAGTACTTC.

The V and J genes are TRBV9 and TRBJ2-1; TRBD1 might be the D (6 bases). This CDR3 is built from 14 residues. Germline assignment: CDR1 SGDLS and CDR2 YYNGEE. Deletions cut 2 bases from V and 4 bases from J, with 10 bases between. The CDR3 DNA sequence: TGTGCCAGCAGCGTCCCGACAGGTTACAATGAGCAGTTCTTC. It specifies CASSVPTGYNEQFF. The whole variable domain, filled in from reference TRBV9 and TRBJ2-1, reads DSGVTQTPKHLITATGQRVTLRCSPRSGDLSVYWYQQSLDQGLQFLIQYYNGEERAKGNILERFSAQQFPDLHSELNLSSLELGDSALYFCASSVPTGYNEQFFGPGTRLTVL.

The V and J genes are TRBV5-5 and TRBJ2-5; no firm D call. Trimming cost V 4 bases and J 1 base, with 11 bases left between them. There are 14 residues in the CDR3. Germline CDR1 and CDR2: SGHKS and YYEKEE (reference sequence). The CDR3 DNA follows: TGTGCCAGCAGCCTGCTCTGGGCCCAAGAGACCCAGTACTTC. Protein sequence: CASSLLWAQETQYF.

This clonotype has ten or more counts. CDR3 in DNA: TGTGCCAGCAGGAAACAGGGGGCGGACTATGGCTACACCTTC. Protein product: CASRKQGADYGYTF. V usage is TRBV2 and J usage is TRBJ1-2, with TRBD1 identical over 9 bases. V was clipped by 6 bases and J by 3 bases; unmatched bases: 5. The CDR3 extends over 14 amino acids. Germline loops: CDR1 SNHLY, CDR2 FYNNEI.

V and J are TRBV24-1 and TRBJ2-1; no clear D. The CDR3 length is 17 residues. From germline, CDR1 is KGHDR and CDR2 SFDVKD. Trimming pared 0 bases from V and 3 bases from J, leaving 14 bases between. CDR3 sequence (DNA): TGTGCCACCAGTGATTTGCCCCGACACTCACTCTACAATGAGCAGTTCTTC. Its protein product is CATSDLPRHSLYNEQFF.

This clonotype occurred a few times. The V gene is TRBV10-3, the J gene TRBJ2-7; the match to TRBD1 covers 8 bases. The CDR3 sequence is 14 residues long. Germline V lookup: CDR1 ENHRY, CDR2 SYGVKD. V dropped 9 bases and J dropped 0; count of bases not matched to a gene: 7. CDR3 nucleotides: TGTGCCATAACGGGGACAGGAAGCTCCTACGAGCAGTACTTC. Encoded protein: CAITGTGSSYEQYF.